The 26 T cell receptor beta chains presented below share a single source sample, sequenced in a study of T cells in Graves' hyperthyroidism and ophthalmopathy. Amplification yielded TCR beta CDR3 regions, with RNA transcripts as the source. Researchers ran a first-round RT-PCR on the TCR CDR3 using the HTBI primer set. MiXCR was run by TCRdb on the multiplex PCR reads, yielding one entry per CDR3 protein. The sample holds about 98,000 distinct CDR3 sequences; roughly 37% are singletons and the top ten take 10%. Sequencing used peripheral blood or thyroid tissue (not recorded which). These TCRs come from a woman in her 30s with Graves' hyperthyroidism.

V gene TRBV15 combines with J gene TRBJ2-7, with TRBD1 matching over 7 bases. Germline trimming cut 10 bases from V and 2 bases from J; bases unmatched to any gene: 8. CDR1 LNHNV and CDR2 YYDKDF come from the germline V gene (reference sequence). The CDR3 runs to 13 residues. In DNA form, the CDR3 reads TGTGCCAAAAACCGGGACAGAGCCTACGAGCAGTACTTC. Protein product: CAKNRDRAYEQYF. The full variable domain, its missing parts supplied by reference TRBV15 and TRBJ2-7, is DAMVIQNPRYQVTQFGKPVTLSCSQTLNHNVMYWYQQKSSQAPKLLFHYYDKDFNNEADTPDNFQSRRPNTSFCFLDIRSPGLGDTAMYLCAKNRDRAYEQYFGPGTRLTVT.

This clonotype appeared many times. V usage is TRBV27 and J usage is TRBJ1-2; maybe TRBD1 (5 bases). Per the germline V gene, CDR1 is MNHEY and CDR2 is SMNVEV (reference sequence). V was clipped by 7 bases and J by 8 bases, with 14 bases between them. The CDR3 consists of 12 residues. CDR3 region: CASTSRGGGYTF. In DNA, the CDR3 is TGTGCCAGCACCTCCCGCGGGGGAGGCTACACCTTC.

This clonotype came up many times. The CDR3 sequence: CASSQEASDGGETQYF. The DNA of the CDR3 is TGTGCCAGCAGCCAAGAGGCTAGCGACGGGGGGGAGACCCAGTACTTC. The chain couples TRBV7-9 to TRBJ2-5; 7 bases agree with TRBD2. Trimming at V came to 5 bases and at J to 5 bases, leaving 14 bases not matched to a gene. This CDR3 region has 16 residues. Germline assignment: CDR1 SEHNR and CDR2 FQNEAQ (reference sequence).

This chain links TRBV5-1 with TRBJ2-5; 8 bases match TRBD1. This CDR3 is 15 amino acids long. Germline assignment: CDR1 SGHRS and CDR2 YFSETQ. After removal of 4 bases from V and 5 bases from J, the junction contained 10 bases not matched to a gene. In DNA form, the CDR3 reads TGCGCCAGCAGCGAAGCAGGGGGCGCATGGGAGACCCAGTACTTC. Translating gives CASSEAGGAWETQYF.

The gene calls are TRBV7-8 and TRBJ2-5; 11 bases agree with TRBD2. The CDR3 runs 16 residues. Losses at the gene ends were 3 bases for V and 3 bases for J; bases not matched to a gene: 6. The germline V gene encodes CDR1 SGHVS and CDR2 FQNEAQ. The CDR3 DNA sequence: TGTGCCAGCAGCTTCACGACTAGCGGGATAGAAGAGACCCAGTACTTC. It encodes CASSFTTSGIEETQYF. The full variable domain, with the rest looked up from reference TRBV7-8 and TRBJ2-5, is GAGVSQSPRYKVAKRGQDVALRCDPISGHVSLFWYQQALGQGPEFLTYFQNEAQLDKSGLPSDRFFAERPEGSVSTLKIQRTQQEDSAVYLCASSFTTSGIEETQYFGPGTRLLVL.

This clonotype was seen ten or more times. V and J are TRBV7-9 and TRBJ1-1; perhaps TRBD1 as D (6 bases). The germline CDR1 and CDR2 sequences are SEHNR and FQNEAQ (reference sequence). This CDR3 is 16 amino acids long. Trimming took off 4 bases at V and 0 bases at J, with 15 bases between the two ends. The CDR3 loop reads CASSSDEGGMNTEAFF. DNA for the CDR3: TGTGCCAGCAGCTCGGACGAGGGGGGTATGAACACTGAAGCTTTCTTT.

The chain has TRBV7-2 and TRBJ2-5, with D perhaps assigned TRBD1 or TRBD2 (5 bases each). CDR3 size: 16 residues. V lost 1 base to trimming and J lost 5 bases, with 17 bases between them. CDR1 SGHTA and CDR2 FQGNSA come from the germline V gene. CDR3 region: CASSLVGWGYGETQYF. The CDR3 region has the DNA TGTGCCAGCAGCTTAGTTGGGTGGGGGTACGGGGAGACCCAGTACTTC. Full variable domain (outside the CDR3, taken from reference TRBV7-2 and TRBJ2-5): GAGVSQSPSNKVTEKGKDVELRCDPISGHTALYWYRQSLGQGLEFLIYFQGNSAPDKSGLPSDRFSAERTGGSVSTLTIQRTQQEDSAVYLCASSLVGWGYGETQYFGPGTRLLVL.

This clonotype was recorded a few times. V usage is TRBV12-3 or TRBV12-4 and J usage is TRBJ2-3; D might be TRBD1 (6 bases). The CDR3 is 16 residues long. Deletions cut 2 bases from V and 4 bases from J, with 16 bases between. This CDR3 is CASSLSPGVFSDTQYF. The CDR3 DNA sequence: TGTGCCAGCAGTTTATCCCCAGGGGTTTTTTCAGATACGCAGTATTTT.

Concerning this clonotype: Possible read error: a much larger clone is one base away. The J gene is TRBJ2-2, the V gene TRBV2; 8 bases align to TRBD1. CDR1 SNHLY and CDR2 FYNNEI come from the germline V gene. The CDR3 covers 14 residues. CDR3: CASSASGGAGELLF. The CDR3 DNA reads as TGTGCCAGCAGCGCTTCAGGGGGCGCCGGGGAGCTGCTTTTT.

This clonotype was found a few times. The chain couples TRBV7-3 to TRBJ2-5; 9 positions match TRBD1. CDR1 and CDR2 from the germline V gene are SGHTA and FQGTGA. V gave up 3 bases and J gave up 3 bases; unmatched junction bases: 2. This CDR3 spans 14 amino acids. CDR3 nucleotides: TGTGCCAGCAGCTTGGGACAGGGAAAAGAGACCCAGTACTTC. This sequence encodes CASSLGQGKETQYF.

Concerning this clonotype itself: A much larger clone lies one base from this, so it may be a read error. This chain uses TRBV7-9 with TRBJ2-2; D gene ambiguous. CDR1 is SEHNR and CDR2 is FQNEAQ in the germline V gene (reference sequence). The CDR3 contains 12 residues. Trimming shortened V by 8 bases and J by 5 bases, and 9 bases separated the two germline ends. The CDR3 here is CASGPGTGELFF. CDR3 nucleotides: TGTGCCAGCGGCCCCGGGACCGGGGAGCTGTTTTTT.

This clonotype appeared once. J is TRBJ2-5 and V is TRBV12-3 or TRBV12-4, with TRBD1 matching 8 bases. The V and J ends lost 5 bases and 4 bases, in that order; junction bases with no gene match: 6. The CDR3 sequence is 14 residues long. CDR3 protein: CASSGTGVGETQYF. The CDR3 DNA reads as TGTGCCAGCAGTGGGACAGGTGTAGGAGAGACCCAGTACTTC.

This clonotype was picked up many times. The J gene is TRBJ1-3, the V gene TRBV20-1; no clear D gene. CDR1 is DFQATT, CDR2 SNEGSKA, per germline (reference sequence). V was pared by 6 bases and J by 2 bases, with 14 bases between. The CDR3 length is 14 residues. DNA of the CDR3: TGCAGTGCCCAGAGAGGATCCGCTGGAAACACCATATATTTT. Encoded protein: CSAQRGSAGNTIYF.

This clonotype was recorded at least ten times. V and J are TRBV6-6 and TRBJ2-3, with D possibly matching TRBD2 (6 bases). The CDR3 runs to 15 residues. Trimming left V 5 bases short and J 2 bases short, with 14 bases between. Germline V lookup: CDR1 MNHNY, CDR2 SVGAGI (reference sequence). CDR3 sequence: CASSQPGGNTDTQYF. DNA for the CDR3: TGTGCCAGCAGTCAACCGGGCGGGAACACAGATACGCAGTATTTT.

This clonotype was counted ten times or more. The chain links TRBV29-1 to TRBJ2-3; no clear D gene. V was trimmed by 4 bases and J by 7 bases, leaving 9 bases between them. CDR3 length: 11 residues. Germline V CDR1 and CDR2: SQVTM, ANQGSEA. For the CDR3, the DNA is TGCAGCGTTGCCCTCGGGTATACGCAGTATTTT. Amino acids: CSVALGYTQYF.

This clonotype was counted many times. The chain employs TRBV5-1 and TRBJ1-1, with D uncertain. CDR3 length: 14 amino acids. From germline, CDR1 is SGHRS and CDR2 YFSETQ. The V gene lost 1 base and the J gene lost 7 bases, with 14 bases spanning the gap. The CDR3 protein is CASSLLQNHLEAFF. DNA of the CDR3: TGCGCCAGCAGCTTGTTACAGAATCACCTTGAAGCTTTCTTT.

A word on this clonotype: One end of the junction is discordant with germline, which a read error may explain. CDR3 loop: CASSTGTGDGYTF. The CDR3 nucleotides read TGTGCTAGCAGCACCGGGACAGGGGATGGCTACACCTTC. The rearrangement links TRBV7-7 to TRBJ1-2, with 10 bases identical to TRBD1. There are 13 residues in the CDR3. The germline CDR1 and CDR2 sequences are SSHAT and FNYEAQ (reference sequence).

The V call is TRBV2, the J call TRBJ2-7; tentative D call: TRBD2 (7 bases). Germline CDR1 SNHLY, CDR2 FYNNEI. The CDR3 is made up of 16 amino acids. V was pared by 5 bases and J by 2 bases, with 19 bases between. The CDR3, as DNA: TGTGCCAGCAGTTGGACAGTCAGCGGGACCCCCTACGAGCAGTACTTC. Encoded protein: CASSWTVSGTPYEQYF. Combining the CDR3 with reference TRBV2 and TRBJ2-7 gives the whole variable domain EPEVTQTPSHQVTQMGQEVILRCVPISNHLYFYWYRQILGQKVEFLVSFYNNEISEKSEIFDDQFSVERPDGSNFTLKIRSTKLEDSAMYFCASSWTVSGTPYEQYFGPGTRLTVT.

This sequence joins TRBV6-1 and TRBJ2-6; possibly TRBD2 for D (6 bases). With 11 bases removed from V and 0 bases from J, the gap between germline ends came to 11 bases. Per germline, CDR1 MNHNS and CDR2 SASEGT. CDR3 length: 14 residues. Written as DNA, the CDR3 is TGTGCCGGCGGGACGGGCTCTGGGGCCAACGTCCTGACTTTC. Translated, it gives CAGGTGSGANVLTF.

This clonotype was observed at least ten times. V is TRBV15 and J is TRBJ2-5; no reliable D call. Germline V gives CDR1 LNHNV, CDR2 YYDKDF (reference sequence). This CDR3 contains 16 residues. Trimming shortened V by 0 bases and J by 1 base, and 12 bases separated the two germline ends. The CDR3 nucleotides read TGTGCCACCAGCAGAGATATGGGCCGTCCCCAAGAGACCCAGTACTTC. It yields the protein CATSRDMGRPQETQYF. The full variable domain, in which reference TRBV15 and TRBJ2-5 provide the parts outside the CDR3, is DAMVIQNPRYQVTQFGKPVTLSCSQTLNHNVMYWYQQKSSQAPKLLFHYYDKDFNNEADTPDNFQSRRPNTSFCFLDIRSPGLGDTAMYLCATSRDMGRPQETQYFGPGTRLLVL.

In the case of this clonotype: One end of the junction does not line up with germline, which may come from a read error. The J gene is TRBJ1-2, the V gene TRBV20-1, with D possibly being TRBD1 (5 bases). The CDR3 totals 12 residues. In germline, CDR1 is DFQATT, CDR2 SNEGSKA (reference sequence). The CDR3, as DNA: TGCAGTGCCAGAGATCAGTGGGGCGGCTGCACCTTC. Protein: CSARDQWGGCTF.

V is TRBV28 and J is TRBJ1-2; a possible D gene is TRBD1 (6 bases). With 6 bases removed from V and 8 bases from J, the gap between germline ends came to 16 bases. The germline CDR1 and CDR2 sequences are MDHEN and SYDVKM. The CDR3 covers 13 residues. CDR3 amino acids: CASRDSSRGGYTF. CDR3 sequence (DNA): TGTGCCAGCAGGGACAGCTCGCGAGGAGGCTACACCTTC.

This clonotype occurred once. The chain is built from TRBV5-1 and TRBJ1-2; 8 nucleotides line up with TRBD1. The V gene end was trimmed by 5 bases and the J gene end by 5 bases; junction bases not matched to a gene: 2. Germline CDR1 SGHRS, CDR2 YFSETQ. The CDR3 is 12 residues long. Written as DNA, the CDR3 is TGCGCCAGCAGGCAGGGGGCGTATGGCTACACCTTC. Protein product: CASRQGAYGYTF.

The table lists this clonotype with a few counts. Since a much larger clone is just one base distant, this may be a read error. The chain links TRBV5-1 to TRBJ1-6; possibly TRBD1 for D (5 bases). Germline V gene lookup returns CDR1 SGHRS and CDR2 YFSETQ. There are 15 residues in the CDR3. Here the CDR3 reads CACSLDVAGGSPLHF. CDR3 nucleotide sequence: TGCGCCTGCAGCTTGGATGTAGCGGGGGGTTCACCCCTCCACTTT.

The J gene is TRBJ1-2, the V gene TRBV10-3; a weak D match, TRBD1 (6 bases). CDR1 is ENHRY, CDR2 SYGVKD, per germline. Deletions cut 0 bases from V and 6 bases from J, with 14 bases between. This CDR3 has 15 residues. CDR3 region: CAISESGGSGDGYTF. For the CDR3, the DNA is TGTGCCATCAGTGAGTCCGGGGGCAGCGGGGATGGCTACACCTTC.

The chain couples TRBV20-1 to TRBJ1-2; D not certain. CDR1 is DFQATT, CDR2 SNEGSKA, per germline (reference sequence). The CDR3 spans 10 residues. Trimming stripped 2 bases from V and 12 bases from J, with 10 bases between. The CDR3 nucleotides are TGCAGTGCTAGACCCAGCGGGAACACCTTC. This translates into CSARPSGNTF.